This T cell receptor beta chain derives from a study of CD8 T cells in Susac syndrome. The sequenced target, TCR beta, came from blood CD8+ and CD4+ T cells. The RNA, about 0.45 to 1 ug, was put through reverse transcription using random hexamers. TCR beta CDR3 was amplified by immunoSEQ covering 54 Vbeta and 13 Jbeta. TCRdb passed the immunoSEQ multiplex PCR reads through MiXCR, listing each CDR3 protein once. Among about 160,000 distinct CDR3 sequences listed, roughly 93% were seen once. Germline V gives CDR1 GTSNPN, CDR2 SVGIG (reference sequence). Trimming stripped 2 bases from V and 6 bases from J, with 11 bases between. CDR3 size: 13 residues. The table lists this clonotype with a count of one.

The clonotype was recovered from a human donor in good health. Sequencing input: CD4+ T cells from PBMCs. This chain connects TRBV30 to TRBJ1-5, with TRBD1 as a possible D gene (5 bases). The CDR3 sequence: CAWSFGGRQPQHF. Written as DNA, the CDR3 is TGTGCCTGGAGTTTCGGGGGACGTCAGCCCCAGCATTTT. Using reference TRBV30 and TRBJ1-5 for the parts outside the CDR3, the full variable domain is SQTIHQWPATLVQPVGSPLSLECTVEGTSNPNLYWYRQAAGRGLQLLFYSVGIGQISSEVPQNLSASRPQDRQFILSSKKLLLSDSGFYLCAWSFGGRQPQHFGDGTRLSIL.